The clone carrying this TCR beta chain was counted at least ten times. Authors of the study amplified TCR beta CDR3 regions from RNA transcripts. HTBI primers drove first-round RT-PCR of the TCR CDR3. TCRdb used MiXCR to reprocess the multiplex PCR reads, holding one entry per CDR3 protein. The sample has about 300,000 distinct CDR3 sequences, about an eighth seen once. PBMCs were derived from about 10 ml fresh peripheral blood. This sample is drawn from a study of T cells in Graves' hyperthyroidism and ophthalmopathy. This clonotype was sampled from a woman aged 30 to 39 with Graves' hyperthyroidism that later progressed to Graves' ophthalmopathy. The sample comprised blood.

CDR3 sequence: CASSAQAGYEQYF. CDR3 in DNA: TGTGCCAGCAGCGCACAGGCGGGCTACGAGCAGTACTTC. This chain connects TRBV7-2 to TRBJ2-7; either TRBD1 or TRBD2 may supply D (5 bases each). Per germline, CDR1 SGHTA and CDR2 FQGNSA. The CDR3 has 13 amino acids. The V end lost 5 bases, the J end lost 3 bases, and 11 bases lay between the germline ends.